One and the same sample provided the 8 T cell receptor beta chains below, sequenced in a study of blood T cell repertoires in COVID-19 (dated by TCRdb to the early 2020s). Libraries were built with the immunoSEQ multiplex PCR assay. In TCRdb, the immuneACCESS table is reduced to in-frame sequences with V and J assigned. These tables do not hold every clone; where another copy was compared, an unresolved V gene accounts for under half, and the others remain unexplained. This sample holds tens of thousands of clones; under 85% were observed only once. Around 29% of the sample is in the top ten clones. The sequencing input was peripheral blood. The receptors shown here come from a woman aged 80 or older with acute or convalescent COVID-19.

The genes are TRBV5-1 and TRBJ2-1; D is ambiguous. The V gene lost 4 bases and the J gene lost 5 bases, with 10 bases spanning the gap. The CDR3 has 13 residues. From germline, CDR1 is SGHRS and CDR2 YFSETQ. CDR3 amino acids: CASSDDLNNEQFF. CDR3 nucleotides: TGCGCCAGCAGCGATGACTTGAACAATGAGCAGTTCTTC.

The V and J genes are TRBV30 and TRBJ2-5, with D hard to call. CDR1 is GTSNPN, CDR2 SVGIG, per germline (reference sequence). V dropped 4 bases and J dropped 1 base, with 7 bases sitting between them. The CDR3 extends over 12 amino acids. DNA for the CDR3: TGTGCCTGGACCTTCTCCCAAGAGACCCAGTACTTC. It translates to CAWTFSQETQYF.

This clone was seen a few times. The V and J genes are TRBV7-8 and TRBJ1-1; TRBD1 agrees at 8 bases. CDR1 and CDR2 (germline): SGHVS, FQNEAQ. V was pared by 4 bases and J by 5 bases, with 9 bases of the junction left unmatched. This CDR3 region has 15 residues. The CDR3 sequence: CASSSLDRVRTEAFF. The CDR3, as DNA: TGTGCCAGCAGCTCTTTGGACAGGGTGAGAACTGAAGCTTTCTTT.

The chain has TRBV27 and TRBJ1-1, with D possibly TRBD1 on 5 matching bases. The CDR3 is 15 amino acids. Germline values: CDR1 MNHEY, CDR2 SMNVEV (reference sequence). Trimming removed 1 base from V and 5 bases from J, with 14 bases in between. CDR3 in amino acids: CASSLFQGRRTEAFF. CDR3 DNA: TGTGCCAGCAGTTTATTCCAGGGAAGAAGAACTGAAGCTTTCTTT.

This chain connects TRBV3-1 (or the pseudogene TRBV3-2) to TRBJ1-3; tentative D call: TRBD1 (5 bases). This CDR3 region has 13 residues. From germline, CDR1 is LGHDT and CDR2 YNNKEL (reference sequence). V lost 4 bases, J lost 2 bases, and 6 bases lay in between. The chain's CDR3 is CASSPGTGNTIYF. CDR3 in DNA: TGTGCCAGCAGCCCAGGGACTGGAAACACCATATATTTT.

CDR3 nucleotides: TGCGCCAGCAGCCAAGTTGGGGGGAGTAATGAAAAACTGTTTTTT. This translates into CASSQVGGSNEKLFF. The chain has TRBV4-1 and TRBJ1-4; D perhaps matches TRBD1 (5 bases). Germline V CDR1 and CDR2: MGHRA, YSYEKL. This CDR3 region has 15 residues. V was cut by 1 base and J by 4 bases, with 10 bases left in between.

V gene TRBV5-5 combines with J gene TRBJ2-7; 9 bases agree with TRBD2. CDR3 length equals 13 residues. Germline V gene lookup returns CDR1 SGHKS and CDR2 YYEKEE (reference sequence). J gave up 4 bases and V 5 bases, and 4 bases lay outside the gene matches. CDR3 bases: TGTGCCAGCAGACTAGCGGGTACTTACGAGCAGTACTTC. It is translated as CASRLAGTYEQYF.

The rearrangement uses TRBV6-5 and TRBJ2-1; D remains unclear. V shed 2 bases and J shed 8 bases, with 4 bases lying between them. Germline CDR1 and CDR2: MNHEY and SVGAGI. The CDR3 runs to 11 residues. CDR3 bases: TGTGCCAGCAGTTACCGGGATGAGCAGTTCTTC. Protein product: CASSYRDEQFF.